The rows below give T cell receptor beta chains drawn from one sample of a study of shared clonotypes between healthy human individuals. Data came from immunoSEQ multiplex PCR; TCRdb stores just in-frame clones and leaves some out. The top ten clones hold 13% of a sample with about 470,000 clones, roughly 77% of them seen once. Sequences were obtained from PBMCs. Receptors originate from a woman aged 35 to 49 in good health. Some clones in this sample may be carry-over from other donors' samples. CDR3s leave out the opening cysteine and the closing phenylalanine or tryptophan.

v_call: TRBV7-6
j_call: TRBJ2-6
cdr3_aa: ASSWSGANVLT

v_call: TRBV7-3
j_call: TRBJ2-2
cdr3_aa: ASSPTGRGTGELF

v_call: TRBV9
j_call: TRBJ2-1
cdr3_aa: ASSVGIFNEQF

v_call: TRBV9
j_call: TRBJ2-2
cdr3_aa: ASSVARDRGTGELF

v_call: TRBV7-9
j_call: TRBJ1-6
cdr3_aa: ASSTGTVRNSPLH

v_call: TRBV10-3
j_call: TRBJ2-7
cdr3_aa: AISEWTPGQGIGEQY

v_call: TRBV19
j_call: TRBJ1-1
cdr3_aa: ASSLTVNTEAF

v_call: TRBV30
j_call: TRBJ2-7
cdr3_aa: AWSGSKPTYEQY

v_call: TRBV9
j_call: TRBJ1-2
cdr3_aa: ASSVPAGGVNYGYT

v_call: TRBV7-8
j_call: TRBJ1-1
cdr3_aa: ASSLVPMRGNTEAF

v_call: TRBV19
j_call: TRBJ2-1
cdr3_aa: ASSTRTSGRGSYNEQF

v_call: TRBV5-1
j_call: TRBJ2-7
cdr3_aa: ASSLAQGRDEQY

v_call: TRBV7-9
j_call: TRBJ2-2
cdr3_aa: ASGGLAGGTGELF

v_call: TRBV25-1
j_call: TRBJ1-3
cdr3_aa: ASSEKVGVSGNTIY

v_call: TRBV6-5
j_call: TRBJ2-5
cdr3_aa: ASSKTSGRLETQY

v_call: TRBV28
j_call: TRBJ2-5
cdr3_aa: ASRTNQGETQY